This T cell receptor beta chain comes out of a study of T cell responses to AZD1222 COVID-19 vaccine. Study-level information: Second doses that came at about 4 or about 12 weeks were put together. The study, taken as a whole, reports: The study identified only six AZD1222 recipients as seropositive at baseline. The donor group comprised mostly white British people and more females; the analysis possibly underestimated clonal diversity.

In the case of this clone: Its antigen is as yet unknown.

The data were produced by immunoSEQ multiplex PCR, yet TCRdb's version contains in-frame clones alone and is incomplete. This table holds some 160,000 clones, 85% to 95% found once. CDR3 length: 13 amino acids. CDR1 is ENHRY, CDR2 SYGVKD, per germline. Trimming removed 2 bases at V and 14 bases at J, with 18 bases between. This TCR was recovered from an adult in good health. The sequences come from peripheral blood, collected on day 0 of AZD1222 vaccination. The rearrangement uses TRBV10-3 and TRBJ1-2, with D possibly being TRBD1 (5 bases). The CDR3 protein is CAISEGQEFRVTF. The CDR3 nucleotides read TGTGCCATCAGTGAGGGGCAAGAATTCAGGGTAACCTTC.